This T cell receptor beta chain was obtained from a study of PD-L1 blockade in urothelial cancer. Study-level information: Atezolizumab was started by patients in the mid-2010s at 1,200 mg intravenously every 3 weeks. Findings and limits, study-wide: Improved survival was predicted by pretreatment blood TCR clonality below the median.

The V and J ends lost 7 bases and 4 bases respectively, with 16 bases between them. CDR3 size: 14 residues. Looked up from germline, CDR1 is SGHTA and CDR2 is FQGNSA. Libraries were prepared by immunoSEQ multiplex PCR; TCRdb keeps only in-frame clonotypes and omits some of them. In the table there are some 97,000 clones, about 90% of which are singletons. As regards this clone: The target antigen is unknown.

Sample: PBMCs, taken around atezolizumab (anti-PD-L1) treatment. The origin of this receptor is a woman aged 80 or over with urothelial cancer. This chain uses TRBV7-2 with TRBJ1-1, with unresolved D. This chain's CDR3 is CASTLGRGSTEAFF. CDR3 bases: TGTGCCAGCACCCTCGGGCGGGGAAGCACTGAAGCTTTCTTT.